The rows below give T cell receptor beta chains drawn from one sample of a study of vaccination effects on CD4 cells after COVID-19. The antigens of these receptors remain unknown. The protocol was immunoSEQ multiplex PCR, while the TCRdb copy is restricted to in-frame clones and leaves out a portion. This table has about 73,000 clones, around 78% appearing once. The sample here was CD4+ T cells from PBMCs cultured with SARS-CoV-2 spike peptides, taken before COVID-19 vaccination. The receptors shown here come from a human donor who received a COVID-19 vaccine. Both conserved end residues are part of each CDR3. A D gene is named only where the DNA matches it firmly. Expanded clones are given a class, and other clones once, few, many or no size at all.

15	TRBD1	TRBV7-2	TRBJ1-5	NA	TGTGCCAGCAGCTCTTCCGGGACAGGTAATCAGCCCCAGCATTTT	CASSSSGTGNQPQHF
15	TRBD1	TRBV5-5	TRBJ1-6	NA	TGTGCCAGCAGCCCTGGGACAGGCCATAATTCACCCCTCCACTTT	CASSPGTGHNSPLHF
18	TRBD2	TRBV4-1	TRBJ2-1	NA	TGCGCCAGCAGCCAAGTTCCCCAGCGGGGGGGCGCCTACAATGAGCAGTTCTTC	CASSQVPQRGGAYNEQFF
15	TRBD1	TRBV2	TRBJ2-2	NA	TGTGCCAGCAGTGCTGGGACAGGGAACACCGGGGAGCTGTTTTTT	CASSAGTGNTGELFF
17	TRBD1	TRBV27	TRBJ1-6	NA	TGTGCCAGCAGTCCTCGGACGACAGGGTTTCCTTATTCACCCCTCCACTTT	CASSPRTTGFPYSPLHF
14	NA	TRBV27	TRBJ1-6	NA	TGTGCCAGCAGTTTATCGAGGGGCAATTCACCCCTCCACTTT	CASSLSRGNSPLHF
14	NA	TRBV2	TRBJ1-2	NA	TGTGCCAGCAGGGAGGGAGAGGGGAGGGATGGCTACACCTTC	CASREGEGRDGYTF
14	NA	TRBV6-6	TRBJ2-5	NA	TGTGCCAGCAGTTACTCCAGCGGACAAGAGACCCAGTACTTC	CASSYSSGQETQYF
13	NA	TRBV28	TRBJ1-5	NA	TGTGCCAGCAGTTTAGCGATCAATCAGCCCCAGCATTTT	CASSLAINQPQHF
14	NA	TRBV30	TRBJ1-4	NA	TGTGCCGCCACAAGGACAGCCATGGGCGAAAAACTGTTTTTT	CAATRTAMGEKLFF
13	NA	TRBV2	TRBJ2-4	NA	TGTGCCAGTACCGGGCCCCTAGGGAACATTCAGTACTTC	CASTGPLGNIQYF
13	NA	TRBV7-3	TRBJ1-2	NA	TGTGCCAGCAGCTTAAATGGTTTGAATGGCTACACCTTC	CASSLNGLNGYTF
16	TRBD1	TRBV15	TRBJ2-5	NA	TGTGCCACCAGCAGAGGACTCCGACAGGGAGAGGGGACCCAGTACTTC	CATSRGLRQGEGTQYF
12	NA	TRBV2	TRBJ1-2	NA	TGTGCCAGCAGTGAACTGCGGCTTGGCTACACCTTC	CASSELRLGYTF
14	NA	TRBV5-1	TRBJ2-2	NA	TGCGCCAGCAGCTTGTCACTCAACACCGGGGAGCTGTTTTTT	CASSLSLNTGELFF
18	NA	TRBV18	TRBJ1-2	NA	TGTGCCAGCTCACCATTCGAGACCCACCCCGGGGGGAACTATGGCTACACCTTC	CASSPFETHPGGNYGYTF
16	NA	TRBV7-3	TRBJ1-2	NA	TGTGCCAGCAGCCCGAGAACGGGGGATAGTGCCTATGGCTACACCTTC	CASSPRTGDSAYGYTF
13	TRBD1	TRBV12-5	TRBJ1-1	NA	TGTGCTAGTGGTTCAGGGGGAGGCACTGAAGCTTTCTTT	CASGSGGGTEAFF
16	NA	TRBV4-3	TRBJ2-3	NA	TGCGCCAGCAGCCAAGCAGTGGGCGGTAGCACAGATACGCAGTATTTT	CASSQAVGGSTDTQYF
16	NA	TRBV4-3	TRBJ1-1	few	TGCGCCAGCAGCCAAGGGGAAGGCGGACAGCACACTGAAGCTTTCTTT	CASSQGEGGQHTEAFF
11	NA	TRBV30	TRBJ2-1	once	TGTGCCTGGAGTGAATATAATGAGCAGTTCTTC	CAWSEYNEQFF
16	TRBD1	TRBV24-1	TRBJ1-5	NA	TGTGCCACCAGTGACCCCGGGACAGGGGACGGTCAGCCCCAGCATTTT	CATSDPGTGDGQPQHF
10	NA	TRBV29-1	TRBJ2-1	NA	TGCAGCGTCCAACGGGATTTGCAGTTCTTC	CSVQRDLQFF
14	NA	TRBV18	TRBJ1-6	NA	TGTGCCAGCTCACGGACGCCTCGGGATTCACCCCTCCACTTT	CASSRTPRDSPLHF
13	NA	TRBV9	TRBJ1-1	NA	TGTGCCAGCAGCGTGAGACACCACACTGAAGCTTTCTTT	CASSVRHHTEAFF
12	NA	TRBV24-1	TRBJ2-3	NA	TGTGCCACCAGTGGGGGGGGCGATACGCAGTATTTT	CATSGGGDTQYF
15	NA	TRBV5-1	TRBJ2-3	NA	TGCGCCAGCAGCTTGAACAGGTTGAGCACAGATACGCAGTATTTT	CASSLNRLSTDTQYF
13	TRBD1	TRBV24-1	TRBJ1-1	NA	TGTGCCACCACCTCGCCAGGGGGCACTGAAGCTTTCTTT	CATTSPGGTEAFF
13	TRBD1	TRBV18	TRBJ1-5	NA	TGTGCCAGCTCACCGGGACAGAGTCAGCCCCAGCATTTT	CASSPGQSQPQHF
15	TRBD2	TRBV5-1	TRBJ2-3	NA	TGCGCCAGCAGCTTGAATGGGGGGGTCACAGATACGCAGTATTTT	CASSLNGGVTDTQYF
15	NA	TRBV5-1	TRBJ2-2	few	TGCGCCAGCAGCCGGCAGGGTACGAACACCGGGGAGCTGTTTTTT	CASSRQGTNTGELFF
15	NA	TRBV24-1	TRBJ2-2	NA	TGTGCCACCAGTGGGGTGGAAGGGCTCACCGGGGAGCTGTTTTTT	CATSGVEGLTGELFF
15	NA	TRBV6-5	TRBJ2-1	once	TGTGCCAGCAGTCCTCCCGGGACGAATTGGGGTGAGCAGTTCTTC	CASSPPGTNWGEQFF
17	TRBD2	TRBV7-2	TRBJ2-5	NA	TGTGCCAGCAGCTTGTCAGCGGGGGCCCGGGTTAAGGAGACCCAGTACTTC	CASSLSAGARVKETQYF